Listed below are T cell receptor beta chains from one sample, sequenced in a study of cytomegalovirus exposure and HLA in healthy donors. This table comes from immunoSEQ multiplex PCR, and its TCRdb copy is limited to in-frame clones, with some not included. This sample yields 6,500 to 8,500 clones, of which roughly half are seen a single time; about 5.6% belongs to the top ten. Material: PBMCs. These TCRs come from a man aged 25-45 years in good health and CMV-seropositive. CDR3s include the opening cysteine and the closing phenylalanine or tryptophan. The D gene is left open where the match is weak. The listing skips clone size in some rows; elsewhere it reads once, few, many or a size class.

>TRBJ1-4|-|TRBD1|TRBV4-1
CASSQVFTGGGEKLFF
TGCGCCAGCAGCCAAGTTTTCACAGGGGGGGGCGAAAAACTGTTTTTT
>TRBJ2-1|-|-|TRBV10-3
CAISVGGGYNEQFF
TGTGCCATCAGTGTAGGGGGGGGCTACAATGAGCAGTTCTTC
>TRBJ1-1|few|-|TRBV28
CASSLGVSTEAFF
TGTGCCAGCAGTTTGGGCGTTTCCACTGAAGCTTTCTTT
>TRBJ1-6|-|-|TRBV29-1
CSSSEGNNSPLHF
TGCAGCTCCTCCGAGGGAAATAATTCACCCCTCCACTTT
>TRBJ1-2|once|-|TRBV29-1
CSVEDQYGYTF
TGCAGCGTTGAAGACCAGTATGGCTACACCTTC
>TRBJ1-2|once|TRBD1|TRBV6-5
CASSYSGGSYGYTF
TGTGCCAGCAGTTACTCAGGGGGCAGCTATGGCTACACCTTC
>TRBJ2-7|-|-|TRBV10-2
CASSDQAGKWEQYF
TGCGCCAGCAGTGACCAGGCAGGGAAGTGGGAGCAGTACTTC
>TRBJ1-1|-|-|TRBV14
CASSQDFLTEAFF
TGTGCCAGCAGCCAAGATTTCCTCACTGAAGCTTTCTTT
>TRBJ1-1|-|-|TRBV7-2
CASSLSLNTEAFF
TGTGCCAGCAGCCTAAGTTTGAACACTGAAGCTTTCTTT
>TRBJ2-7|-|-|TRBV9
CASSLAGREQYF
TGTGCCAGCAGCCTTGCAGGGCGCGAGCAGTACTTC
>TRBJ1-6|medium-sized|-|TRBV27
CASGSRDYSPLHF
TGTGCCAGCGGAAGCCGGGATTATTCACCCCTCCACTTT
>TRBJ2-7|-|TRBD2|TRBV6-5
CASSYRAGVREQYF
TGTGCCAGCAGTTACCGGGCGGGAGTACGGGAGCAGTACTTC
>TRBJ2-4|-|-|TRBV6-5
CASRGLADIQYF
TGTGCCAGCAGAGGATTAGCGGACATTCAGTACTTC
>TRBJ2-1|-|TRBD2|TRBV13
CASSFSGIIYNEQFF
TGTGCCAGCAGCTTTAGCGGGATTATATACAATGAGCAGTTCTTC
>TRBJ1-2|-|TRBD1|TRBV29-1
CSEQGGDRANYGYTF
TGCAGCGAACAGGGGGGGGACAGGGCTAACTATGGCTACACCTTC
>TRBJ1-5|-|TRBD1|TRBV29-1
CSVVSGGGQPQHF
TGCAGCGTGGTGTCAGGGGGCGGTCAGCCCCAGCATTTT
>TRBJ2-5|-|-|TRBV25-1
CASSFGGSLETQYF
TGTGCCAGCAGTTTTGGAGGGTCATTGGAGACCCAGTACTTC
>TRBJ1-1|-|-|TRBV29-1
CSLREAQGTEAFF
TGCAGCCTGAGGGAGGCTCAGGGCACTGAAGCTTTCTTT
>TRBJ2-1|-|TRBD2|TRBV29-1
CSLGVAGGEQFF
TGCAGCCTGGGAGTAGCGGGAGGTGAGCAGTTCTTC
>TRBJ1-1|-|-|TRBV29-1
CSVDWGDTEAFF
TGCAGCGTTGACTGGGGCGACACTGAAGCTTTCTTT
>TRBJ1-5|-|TRBD1|TRBV18
CASSPPTGTQPQHF
TGTGCCAGCTCACCGCCGACAGGGACTCAGCCCCAGCATTTT
>TRBJ1-1|-|TRBD1|TRBV9
CASSRDSNTEAFF
TGTGCCAGCAGCCGGGACAGCAACACTGAAGCTTTCTTT
>TRBJ1-1|-|-|TRBV11-3
CASRRANTEAFF
TGTGCCAGCAGGCGGGCGAACACTGAAGCTTTCTTT
>TRBJ1-6|-|-|TRBV29-1
CSVAGHDHLHF
TGCAGCGTTGCGGGACACGATCACCTCCACTTT
>TRBJ1-5|-|-|TRBV7-6
CASSLEADSYNQPQHF
TGTGCCAGCAGCTTAGAAGCCGACAGTTACAATCAGCCCCAGCATTTT
>TRBJ1-2|-|-|TRBV27
CASSPTGSYGYTF
TGTGCCAGCAGTCCTACAGGCTCCTATGGCTACACCTTC
>TRBJ1-1|-|TRBD1|TRBV13
CASSSGQGREAFF
TGTGCCAGCAGCTCGGGACAGGGCCGTGAAGCTTTCTTT
>TRBJ1-5|-|TRBD1|TRBV25-1
CASSGTGAGQPQHF
TGTGCCAGCAGTGGGACAGGGGCTGGGCAGCCCCAGCATTTT
>TRBJ2-6|few|-|TRBV5-4
CASSPGGSSGANVLTF
TGTGCCAGCAGCCCGGGTGGCTCCTCTGGGGCCAACGTCCTGACTTTC
>TRBJ2-7|few|-|TRBV6-5
CASSSTTYEQYF
TGTGCCAGCAGTTCTACCACTTACGAGCAGTACTTC
>TRBJ1-6|few|-|TRBV9
CASSSRAGFDSPLHF
TGTGCCAGCAGCTCCAGAGCGGGGTTCGATTCACCCCTCCACTTT
>TRBJ1-5|-|-|TRBV4-3
CASSQDRFGREDQPQHF
TGCGCCAGCAGCCAAGATCGGTTTGGCAGGGAAGACCAGCCCCAGCATTTT
>TRBJ2-3|-|-|TRBV4-3
CASSQETGLRDTQYF
TGCGCCAGCAGCCAAGAAACAGGGTTAAGGGATACGCAGTATTTT
>TRBJ1-1|-|-|TRBV6-6
CASSSQGRGEAFF
TGTGCCAGCAGTTCCCAGGGAAGGGGTGAAGCTTTCTTT
>TRBJ2-7|-|TRBD1|TRBV10-3
CAISGDRAYEQYF
TGTGCCATCAGTGGGGACAGGGCCTACGAGCAGTACTTC
>TRBJ1-2|-|-|TRBV11-3
CASSLSQGNYGYTF
TGTGCCAGCAGCTTAAGTCAGGGCAACTATGGCTACACCTTC
>TRBJ1-2|-|-|TRBV29-1
CSGTGLNGYTF
TGCAGCGGCACAGGGTTAAATGGCTACACCTTC
>TRBJ1-1|-|TRBD1|TRBV30
CAWSLDRGDTEAFF
TGTGCCTGGAGTTTGGACAGGGGCGACACTGAAGCTTTCTTT
>TRBJ1-2|-|-|TRBV25-1
CASSAAGFYGYTF
TGTGCCAGCAGTGCGGCAGGGTTCTATGGCTACACCTTC
>TRBJ1-2|-|-|TRBV11-2
CASSLAQGFSYGYTF
TGTGCCAGCAGCTTAGCGCAGGGGTTCTCCTATGGCTACACCTTC
>TRBJ1-5|-|-|TRBV30
CAWSPGDQPQHF
TGTGCCTGGAGCCCCGGGGATCAGCCCCAGCATTTT
>TRBJ2-5|few|TRBD1|TRBV9
CASSDGTEETQYF
TGTGCCAGCAGCGACGGGACAGAAGAGACCCAGTACTTC
>TRBJ1-3|-|-|TRBV6-1
CASKTARISGNTIYF
TGTGCCAGCAAGACAGCTCGCATCTCTGGAAACACCATATATTTT